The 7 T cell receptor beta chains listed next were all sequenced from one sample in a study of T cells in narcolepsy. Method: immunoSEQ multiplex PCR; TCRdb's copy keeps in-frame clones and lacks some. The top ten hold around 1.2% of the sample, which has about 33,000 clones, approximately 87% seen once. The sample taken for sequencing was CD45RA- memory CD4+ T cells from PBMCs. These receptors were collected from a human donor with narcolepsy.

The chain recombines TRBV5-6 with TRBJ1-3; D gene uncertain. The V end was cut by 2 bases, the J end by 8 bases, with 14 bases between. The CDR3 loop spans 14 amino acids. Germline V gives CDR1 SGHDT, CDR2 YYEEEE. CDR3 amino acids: CASSLGSEIYTIYF. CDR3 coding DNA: TGTGCCAGCAGCTTAGGATCTGAGATATACACCATATATTTT. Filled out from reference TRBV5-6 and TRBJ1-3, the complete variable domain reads DAGVTQSPTHLIKTRGQQVTLRCSPKSGHDTVSWYQQALGQGPQFIFQYYEEEERQRGNFPDRFSGHQFPNYSSELNVNALLLGDSALYLCASSLGSEIYTIYFGEGSWLTVV.

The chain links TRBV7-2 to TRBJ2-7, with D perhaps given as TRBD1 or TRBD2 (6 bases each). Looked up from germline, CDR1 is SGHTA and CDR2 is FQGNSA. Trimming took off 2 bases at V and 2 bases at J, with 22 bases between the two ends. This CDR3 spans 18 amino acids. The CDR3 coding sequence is TGTGCCAGCAGCTTATCCAGCTGGGGGGCAGGGCTAGCCTACGAGCAGTACTTC. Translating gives CASSLSSWGAGLAYEQYF.

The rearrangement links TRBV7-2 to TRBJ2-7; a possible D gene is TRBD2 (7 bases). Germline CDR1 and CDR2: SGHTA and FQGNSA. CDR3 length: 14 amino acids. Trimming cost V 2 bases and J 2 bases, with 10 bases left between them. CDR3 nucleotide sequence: TGTGCCAGCAGCTTAAACGGGGGGCCCTACGAGCAGTACTTC. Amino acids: CASSLNGGPYEQYF.

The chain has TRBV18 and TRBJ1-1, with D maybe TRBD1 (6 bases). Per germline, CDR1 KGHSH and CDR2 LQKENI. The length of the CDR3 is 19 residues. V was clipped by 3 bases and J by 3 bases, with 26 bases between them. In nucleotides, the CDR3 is TGTGCCAGCTCACCTCTCCCCTTGGGCCACCAGGGGTTCGACACTGAAGCTTTCTTT. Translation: CASSPLPLGHQGFDTEAFF.

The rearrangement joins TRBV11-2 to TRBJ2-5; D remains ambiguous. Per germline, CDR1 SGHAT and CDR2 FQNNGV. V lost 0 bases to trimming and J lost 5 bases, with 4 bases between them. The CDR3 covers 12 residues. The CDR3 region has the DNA TGTGCCAGCAGCTTAGAGATCGAGACCCAGTACTTC. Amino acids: CASSLEIETQYF.

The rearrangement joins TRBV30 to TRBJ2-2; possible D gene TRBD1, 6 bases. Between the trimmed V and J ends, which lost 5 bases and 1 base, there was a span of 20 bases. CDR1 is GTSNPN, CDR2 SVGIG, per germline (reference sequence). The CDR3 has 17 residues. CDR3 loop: CAWARDGRRGNTGELFF. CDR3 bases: TGTGCCTGGGCTCGGGACGGCCGCAGGGGGAACACCGGGGAGCTGTTTTTT.

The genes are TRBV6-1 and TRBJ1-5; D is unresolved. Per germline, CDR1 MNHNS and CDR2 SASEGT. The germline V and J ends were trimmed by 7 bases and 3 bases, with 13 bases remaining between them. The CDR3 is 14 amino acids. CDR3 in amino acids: CASNPAGFNQPQHF. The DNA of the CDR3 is TGTGCCAGCAACCCTGCAGGCTTCAATCAGCCCCAGCATTTT.